These 26 T cell receptor beta chains originate from one sample sequenced in a study of CD8+CD57+ T cells in acquired aplastic anemia (dated by TCRdb to the late 2010s). Instrument on record: Illumina HiSeq 2000. Genomic DNA was used as template for profiling of TCR beta VDJ combinations and CDR3 sequences. The public sequencing data were trimmed at Q25 with fastp and processed into clonotypes with MiXCR by TCRdb, which kept only in-frame beta chains. Rows are unified per CDR3 protein, each entry keeping the most common DNA and genes. The table for this sample lists over 40,000 distinct CDR3 sequences; around 73% of them were counted only once. Around 36% of the sample is in the top ten clones. Sequenced input: sorted CD4+, CD8+, or CD8+CD57+ T cells (not recorded which) from PBMCs. These TCRs come from a human donor in good health, serving as a control.

In its sample, this clonotype was seen a few times. The V gene is TRBV10-3, the J gene TRBJ2-3; D is perhaps TRBD1 (6 bases). The CDR3 extends over 15 amino acids. The germline CDR1 and CDR2 sequences are ENHRY and SYGVKD. V shed 10 bases and J shed 4 bases, with 21 bases lying between them. The CDR3 DNA reads as TGTGCCAGCAGGCAAGCGGCGACAGGCCCAGATACGCAGTATTTT. It is translated as CASRQAATGPDTQYF.

At least ten counts were recorded for this clonotype. The rearrangement joins TRBV25-1 to TRBJ1-1, with D possibly being TRBD1 (6 bases). Germline loops: CDR1 MGHDK, CDR2 SYGVNS. V was cut by 4 bases and J by 5 bases, with 14 bases left in between. The CDR3 is 14 residues long. CDR3 protein: CASSGTGWKTEAFF. The CDR3, as DNA: TGTGCCAGCAGTGGTACAGGGTGGAAAACTGAAGCTTTCTTT. Supplemented by reference TRBV25-1 and TRBJ1-1, the full variable domain reads EADIYQTPRYLVIGTGKKITLECSQTMGHDKMYWYQQDPGMELHLIHYSYGVNSTEKGDLSSESTVSRIRTEHFPLTLESARPSHTSQYLCASSGTGWKTEAFFGQGTRLTVV.

The genes are TRBV19 and TRBJ1-4, with 12 bases lining up with TRBD1. V gave up 3 bases and J gave up 8 bases; unmatched junction bases: 1. The germline gives CDR1 LNHDA, CDR2 SQIVND (reference sequence). This CDR3 spans 14 amino acids. The DNA for the CDR3 is TGTGCCAGTAGTATTGGGACAGGGGGCGAAAAACTGTTTTTT. Translated, it gives CASSIGTGGEKLFF. Filled out from reference TRBV19 and TRBJ1-4, the complete variable domain reads DGGITQSPKYLFRKEGQNVTLSCEQNLNHDAMYWYRQDPGQGLRLIYYSQIVNDFQKGDIAEGYSVSREKKESFPLTVTSAQKNPTAFYLCASSIGTGGEKLFFGSGTQLSVL.

The chain combines TRBV10-3 with TRBJ2-3, with 10 nucleotides matching TRBD1. This CDR3 has 14 amino acids. Germline V gives CDR1 ENHRY, CDR2 SYGVKD. Trimming cost V 6 bases and J 6 bases; bases outside gene matches: 6. CDR3 sequence (DNA): TGTGCCATCAGCCCGACAGGGGGCCTGGATACGCAGTATTTT. As protein: CAISPTGGLDTQYF.

The J gene is TRBJ2-5, the V gene TRBV7-2, with 8 bases identical to TRBD2. V trimming: 3 bases; J trimming: 4 bases; junction bases outside the gene matches: 10. The CDR3 has 16 residues. Germline-derived CDR1 and CDR2 are SGHTA and FQGNSA. The CDR3 bases are TGTGCCAGCAGCTTTTGGAGCGGGGGCCAGGGAGAGACCCAGTACTTC. Protein: CASSFWSGGQGETQYF.

The chain links TRBV29-1 to TRBJ1-2; D is unresolved. Deletions cut 2 bases from V and 4 bases from J, with 11 bases between. Germline lookup yields CDR1 SQVTM and CDR2 ANQGSEA. This CDR3 region has 13 residues. This CDR3 is CSVEKTYFYGYTF. Here the CDR3 DNA reads TGCAGCGTTGAAAAGACGTACTTCTATGGCTACACCTTC.

V gene TRBV2 combines with J gene TRBJ2-3; TRBD2 matches 10 bases. The V gene's germline CDR1 is SNHLY and CDR2 FYNNEI. The CDR3 loop spans 14 amino acids. J gave up 2 bases and V 6 bases, and 2 bases lay outside the gene matches. CDR3 loop: CASRLAGFTDTQYF. The CDR3 DNA follows: TGTGCCAGCAGACTAGCGGGATTCACAGATACGCAGTATTTT.

The rearrangement links TRBV10-3 to TRBJ1-5; no firm D call. The germline CDR1 and CDR2 sequences are ENHRY and SYGVKD. The CDR3 has 13 amino acids. Trimming left V 0 bases short and J 4 bases short, with 4 bases between. Written as DNA, the CDR3 is TGTGCCATCAGTGAGTCGTCAAATCAGCCCCAGCATTTT. This gives the protein CAISESSNQPQHF.

The rearrangement joins TRBV29-1 to TRBJ1-1; no reliable D call. The CDR3 is 10 amino acids. V lost 4 bases and J lost 5, with 5 bases in between. Germline values: CDR1 SQVTM, CDR2 ANQGSEA. CDR3 sequence reads: CSVVGTEAFF. CDR3 bases: TGCAGCGTTGTAGGGACTGAAGCTTTCTTT.

The CDR3 sequence is CASSPRTGRLDRSGYEQYF. In nucleotides, the CDR3 is TGTGCCAGCAGTCCCCGGACAGGGAGGTTGGACCGGTCGGGATACGAGCAGTACTTC. The V gene is TRBV25-1, the J gene TRBJ2-7, with TRBD1 matching over 8 bases. Per the germline V gene, CDR1 is MGHDK and CDR2 is SYGVNS. CDR3 length equals 19 residues. J gave up 4 bases and V 5 bases, and 22 bases lay outside the gene matches.

About this clonotype: The junction departs from the called germline gene at one end, perhaps through a read error. CDR3 region: CASSEDRGDTEAFF. CDR3 DNA sequence: TGTGCCAGCAGTGAAGACAGGGGCGACACTGAAGCTTTCTTT. The chain has TRBV10-3 and TRBJ1-1, with 8 bases identical to TRBD1. There are 14 residues in the CDR3. From germline, CDR1 is ENHRY and CDR2 SYGVKD.

V usage is TRBV25-1 and J usage is TRBJ2-3; a possible D gene is TRBD2 (5 bases). The V gene's germline CDR1 is MGHDK and CDR2 SYGVNS. CDR3 length: 13 residues. CDR3 in amino acids: CARGADSTDTQYF. CDR3 DNA sequence: TGTGCTAGAGGAGCGGACAGCACAGATACGCAGTATTTT.

V is TRBV29-1 and J is TRBJ1-2; no clear D gene. Germline V gene lookup returns CDR1 SQVTM and CDR2 ANQGSEA. Trimming shortened V by 4 bases and J by 4 bases, and 10 bases separated the two germline ends. This CDR3 comprises 12 residues. This CDR3 reads CSVGEIGYGYTF. CDR3 nucleotides: TGCAGCGTTGGGGAGATTGGCTATGGCTACACCTTC.

The V gene is TRBV29-1, the J gene TRBJ2-1; no clear D gene. Trimming cost V 4 bases and J 5 bases, with 3 bases left between them. From germline, CDR1 is SQVTM and CDR2 ANQGSEA. The CDR3 runs to 10 residues. CDR3 coding DNA: TGCAGCGTTGCCCACAATGAGCAGTTCTTC. Its protein product is CSVAHNEQFF.

The chain couples TRBV2 to TRBJ1-2; 8 nucleotides line up with TRBD1. V was pared by 11 bases and J by 8 bases, with 16 bases of the junction left unmatched. CDR1 is SNHLY, CDR2 FYNNEI, per germline. The CDR3 is 14 amino acids. The CDR3 is CAGKYAGTGWGYTF. DNA for the CDR3: TGTGCCGGCAAATATGCCGGGACAGGATGGGGCTACACCTTC.

The chain recombines TRBV19 with TRBJ2-5, with 7 bases that match TRBD1. The germline V gene encodes CDR1 LNHDA and CDR2 SQIVND (reference sequence). The CDR3 totals 15 residues. The V and J ends lost 3 bases and 5 bases, in that order; junction bases with no gene match: 9. CDR3 in DNA: TGTGCCAGTAGTATCAACAGGGGTTCTCGGGAGACCCAGTACTTC. Residues: CASSINRGSRETQYF. The full variable domain, its missing parts supplied by reference TRBV19 and TRBJ2-5, is DGGITQSPKYLFRKEGQNVTLSCEQNLNHDAMYWYRQDPGQGLRLIYYSQIVNDFQKGDIAEGYSVSREKKESFPLTVTSAQKNPTAFYLCASSINRGSRETQYFGPGTRLLVL.

V and J are TRBV19 and TRBJ1-6; 9 bases line up with TRBD1. V gave up 9 bases and J gave up 9 bases; unmatched junction bases: 9. The CDR3 contains 14 residues. CDR1 and CDR2 (germline): LNHDA, SQIVND (reference sequence). The CDR3 reads CASSGTGSGSPLHF. CDR3 nucleotides: TGTGCCAGCAGCGGGACAGGGTCGGGTTCACCCCTCCACTTT. Filled out from reference TRBV19 and TRBJ1-6, the complete variable domain reads DGGITQSPKYLFRKEGQNVTLSCEQNLNHDAMYWYRQDPGQGLRLIYYSQIVNDFQKGDIAEGYSVSREKKESFPLTVTSAQKNPTAFYLCASSGTGSGSPLHFGNGTRLTVT.

The chain recombines TRBV19 with TRBJ2-7, with 9 bases lining up with TRBD2. The length of the CDR3 is 15 residues. Germline V gene sequence: CDR1 LNHDA, CDR2 SQIVND (reference sequence). J gave up 2 bases and V 1 base, and 3 bases lay outside the gene matches. The chain's CDR3 is CASSIGASGTYEQYF. CDR3 sequence (DNA): TGTGCCAGTAGTATAGGGGCTAGCGGGACCTACGAGCAGTACTTC.

This clonotype qualifies as medium-sized (0.01 to 0.1%). The V gene is TRBV5-1, the J gene TRBJ2-7; D possibly matches TRBD1 or TRBD2 (5 bases each). V was clipped by 0 bases and J by 6 bases, with 10 bases between them. The germline CDR1 and CDR2 sequences are SGHRS and YFSETQ. This CDR3 contains 13 residues. The CDR3 spells CASSLDSGREQYF. The CDR3 DNA follows: TGCGCCAGCAGCTTGGATTCGGGACGCGAGCAGTACTTC.

The rearrangement links TRBV19 to TRBJ2-2; 10 bases are shared with TRBD2. Per germline, CDR1 LNHDA and CDR2 SQIVND (reference sequence). V dropped 3 bases and J dropped 3; count of bases not matched to a gene: 4. The length of the CDR3 is 16 residues. Written as DNA, the CDR3 is TGTGCCAGTAGTATTTCTAGCGGGAGTGACACCGGGGAGCTGTTTTTT. It encodes CASSISSGSDTGELFF. The entire variable domain, with the rest obtained from reference TRBV19 and TRBJ2-2, is as follows: DGGITQSPKYLFRKEGQNVTLSCEQNLNHDAMYWYRQDPGQGLRLIYYSQIVNDFQKGDIAEGYSVSREKKESFPLTVTSAQKNPTAFYLCASSISSGSDTGELFFGEGSRLTVL.

This clonotype has a handful of counts. The chain recombines TRBV10-3 with TRBJ2-5; D may correspond to TRBD1 or TRBD2 (6 bases each). CDR3 size: 14 residues. The germline V gene encodes CDR1 ENHRY and CDR2 SYGVKD. The CDR3, as DNA: TGTGCGGGGCTCGGGGGCCGTGACCAAGAGACCCAGTACTTC. Its translation is CAGLGGRDQETQYF.

This CDR3 reads CASSLKQTYEQYF. In nucleotides, the CDR3 is TGTGCCAGCAGTTTAAAACAGACCTACGAGCAGTACTTC. The chain uses TRBV7-6 and TRBJ2-7, with D uncertain. Germline V gene data show CDR1 as SGHVS and CDR2 as FNYEAQ. The CDR3 runs 13 residues. V was trimmed by 6 bases and J by 2 bases, leaving 11 bases between them.

The chain carries TRBV10-1 and TRBJ2-7; no clear D. Germline-derived CDR1 and CDR2 are WNHNN and SYGVQD (reference sequence). Trimming removed 6 bases from V and 0 bases from J, with 9 bases in between. This CDR3 spans 13 amino acids. The CDR3 DNA sequence: TGCGCCAGCAGGCCGGACCGCTCCTACGAGCAGTACTTC. Residues: CASRPDRSYEQYF.

The genes are TRBV19 and TRBJ1-2, with TRBD1 matching 7 bases. With V trimmed by 4 bases and J by 3 bases, 5 bases remained unmatched. The CDR3 extends over 14 amino acids. Per the germline V gene, CDR1 is LNHDA and CDR2 is SQIVND (reference sequence). The chain's CDR3 is CASSTSGTDYGYTF. CDR3 DNA sequence: TGTGCCAGTAGTACCTCCGGGACAGACTATGGCTACACCTTC.

The rearrangement uses TRBV13 and TRBJ1-6, with a weak D call TRBD1 (5 bases). CDR1 is PRHDT and CDR2 is FYEKMQ in the germline V gene (reference sequence). The V end was cut by 6 bases, the J end by 9 bases, with 18 bases between. The CDR3 sequence is 15 residues long. CDR3 loop: CASSAVGAGGSPLHF. The CDR3 DNA is TGTGCCAGCAGTGCTGTAGGGGCCGGCGGTTCACCCCTCCACTTT.

The chain employs TRBV10-1 and TRBJ2-1, with D maybe TRBD2 (6 bases). CDR1 is WNHNN and CDR2 is SYGVQD in the germline V gene (reference sequence). The V gene lost 5 bases and the J gene lost 4 bases, with 9 bases spanning the gap. CDR3 length: 13 amino acids. The CDR3 is CASSRGVYNEQFF. CDR3 sequence (DNA): TGCGCCAGCAGTCGCGGGGTATACAATGAGCAGTTCTTC.